Listed here are 8 T cell receptor beta chains from one sample, sequenced in a study of a mutant IDH1 vaccine in newly diagnosed glioma. For these receptors, no antigen is known. Measured with immunoSEQ multiplex PCR; TCRdb has only the in-frame clones, and not every one. The sample includes roughly 50,000 clones, 75% to 85% of them seen just once. The time point here: week 5, during vaccination. A 20-mer mutant IDH1 peptide at 300 ug was injected subcutaneously with topical imiquimod. The sample in question was PBMCs, obtained from a glioma patient whose treatment included an IDH1 peptide vaccine. The receptors were gathered from a man younger than 45 with glioma.

The chain employs TRBV5-1 and TRBJ2-5, with 13 bases matching TRBD2. CDR3 length: 16 residues. CDR1 is SGHRS, CDR2 YFSETQ, per germline. V trimming: 0 bases; J trimming: 3 bases; junction bases outside the gene matches: 2. CDR3 nucleotide sequence: TGCGCCAGCAGCTTGGTGACTAGCGGGGGGAAAGAGACCCAGTACTTC. It is translated as CASSLVTSGGKETQYF.

The CDR3 bases are TGCGCCAGCAGCGTGCCCCCGGTGAATGAGCAGTTCTTC. Its protein product is CASSVPPVNEQFF. The J gene is TRBJ2-1, the V gene TRBV5-1; no clear D gene. This CDR3 is built from 13 residues. Germline CDR1 is SGHRS and CDR2 is YFSETQ. With 4 bases removed from V and 7 bases from J, the gap between germline ends came to 12 bases.

The V gene is TRBV18, the J gene TRBJ2-1; maybe TRBD1 (5 bases). Germline CDR1 is KGHSH and CDR2 is LQKENI. This CDR3 spans 16 amino acids. V was cut by 6 bases and J by 0 bases, with 15 bases left in between. The CDR3 sequence is CASSLTGTSSYNEQFF. CDR3 nucleotides: TGTGCCAGCTCCCTTACAGGAACGAGCTCCTACAATGAGCAGTTCTTC.

The chain employs TRBV14 and TRBJ2-5, with TRBD2 identical over 12 bases. Trimming removed 1 base from V and 5 bases from J; junction bases left unmatched: 8. Germline V gene lookup returns CDR1 SGHDN and CDR2 FVKESK. The CDR3 consists of 17 residues. The CDR3 DNA follows: TGTGCCAGCAGCCAAGGCACTAGCGGGGGGAAGGCGGAGACCCAGTACTTC. This gives the protein CASSQGTSGGKAETQYF.

V is TRBV10-2 and J is TRBJ1-4, with 7 bases fitting TRBD1. Germline V lookup: CDR1 WSHSY, CDR2 SAAADI. The CDR3 covers 14 residues. Germline trimming cut 5 bases from V and 7 bases from J; bases unmatched to any gene: 7. CDR3 bases: TGCGCCAGCAGTATCCGGGACAGAGGTGAAAAACTGTTTTTT. This encodes CASSIRDRGEKLFF.

This chain links TRBV28 with TRBJ1-5; D perhaps matches TRBD1 (6 bases). CDR1 MDHEN and CDR2 SYDVKM come from the germline V gene. Trimming left V 3 bases short and J 7 bases short, with 13 bases between. This CDR3 spans 14 amino acids. The CDR3 DNA is TGTGCCAGCAGTTTCCAGGGGACGGGACAGCCCCAGCATTTT. The encoded protein is CASSFQGTGQPQHF.

The gene calls are TRBV9 and TRBJ2-5; D is undetermined. The CDR3 has 14 residues. Germline values: CDR1 SGDLS, CDR2 YYNGEE. With 4 bases removed from V and 4 bases from J, the gap between germline ends came to 14 bases. The CDR3 sequence is CASSPEGYRETQYF. Written as DNA, the CDR3 is TGTGCCAGCAGCCCAGAAGGGTACCGAGAGACCCAGTACTTC.

This clone came up a few times. DNA for the CDR3: TGTGCCAGTACCATCAGAGGGGTTGCTGAAGCTTTCTTT. Protein: CASTIRGVAEAFF. V and J are TRBV19 and TRBJ1-1, with D possibly being TRBD1 (5 bases). Looked up from germline, CDR1 is LNHDA and CDR2 is SQIVND (reference sequence). V dropped 7 bases and J dropped 6 bases, with 15 bases sitting between them. CDR3 length equals 13 residues.